The next 26 T cell receptor beta chains were all read from a single sample in a study of technical replicates of blood from several donors. Here immunoSEQ multiplex PCR was the method, and the copy in TCRdb shows in-frame clones only, minus some. The sample holds about 75,000 clones, 95% to 98% seen once. The specimen was T cells isolated from PBMCs. These TCRs come from a human donor in good health.

The rearrangement joins TRBV19 to TRBJ2-7, with 9 bases lining up with TRBD1. This CDR3 is built from 14 residues. Germline trimming cut 6 bases from V and 6 bases from J; bases unmatched to any gene: 9. Germline-derived CDR1 and CDR2 are LNHDA and SQIVND (reference sequence). CDR3 nucleotides: TGTGCCAGTAGGGAACCGGGACAGGGAAGCGAGCAGTACTTC. Amino acid sequence: CASREPGQGSEQYF. Filled out from reference TRBV19 and TRBJ2-7, the complete variable domain reads DGGITQSPKYLFRKEGQNVTLSCEQNLNHDAMYWYRQDPGQGLRLIYYSQIVNDFQKGDIAEGYSVSREKKESFPLTVTSAQKNPTAFYLCASREPGQGSEQYFGPGTRLTVT.

The chain couples TRBV6-5 to TRBJ1-1, with D uncertain. CDR1 MNHEY and CDR2 SVGAGI come from the germline V gene. Trimming removed 7 bases from V and 3 bases from J, with 12 bases in between. There are 13 residues in the CDR3. Here the CDR3 DNA reads TGTGCCAGCACCAATTACGCAGACACTGAAGCTTTCTTT. This codes for CASTNYADTEAFF.

The chain couples TRBV27 to TRBJ1-1; D remains unclear. The CDR3 contains 13 residues. Trimming pared 5 bases from V and 1 base from J, leaving 8 bases between. The germline CDR1 and CDR2 sequences are MNHEY and SMNVEV (reference sequence). The CDR3 DNA reads TGTGCCAGCAGTCTGGCAGGGAACACTGAAGCTTTCTTT. Protein sequence: CASSLAGNTEAFF.

This chain uses TRBV11-2 with TRBJ1-2; possibly TRBD1 for D (6 bases). Germline loops: CDR1 SGHAT, CDR2 FQNNGV. The CDR3 has 15 residues. The germline V and J ends were trimmed by 1 base and 3 bases, with 12 bases remaining between them. CDR3 region: CASSLARTAYYGYTF. For the CDR3, the DNA is TGTGCCAGCAGCTTAGCAAGGACAGCCTACTATGGCTACACCTTC. The variable domain in full, completed from reference TRBV11-2 and TRBJ1-2, reads EAGVAQSPRYKIIEKRQSVAFWCNPISGHATLYWYQQILGQGPKLLIQFQNNGVVDDSQLPKDRFSAERLKGVDSTLKIQPAKLEDSAVYLCASSLARTAYYGYTFGSGTRLTVV.

The genes are TRBV19 and TRBJ2-3; 8 nucleotides align to TRBD2. Trimming cost V 8 bases and J 0 bases; bases outside gene matches: 4. The CDR3 spans 14 residues. The V gene's germline CDR1 is LNHDA and CDR2 SQIVND (reference sequence). CDR3 nucleotide sequence: TGTGCCAGTTCACTAGCGGTGAGCACAGATACGCAGTATTTT. Translated, it gives CASSLAVSTDTQYF.

The rearrangement joins TRBV9 to TRBJ2-7; D uncertain. Per the germline V gene, CDR1 is SGDLS and CDR2 is YYNGEE. This CDR3 contains 13 residues. V lost 3 bases, J lost 6 bases, and 13 bases lay in between. CDR3 sequence (DNA): TGTGCCAGCAGCGCCCCGACATCACGCGAGCAGTACTTC. This encodes CASSAPTSREQYF.

V gene TRBV7-9 combines with J gene TRBJ2-1; D is unresolved. This CDR3 contains 13 residues. V was trimmed by 6 bases and J by 6 bases, leaving 12 bases between them. CDR1 SEHNR and CDR2 FQNEAQ come from the germline V gene (reference sequence). In nucleotides, the CDR3 is TGTGCCAGCAGATACTTCGAAAGCAATGAGCAGTTCTTC. Translated, it gives CASRYFESNEQFF.

This chain links TRBV7-2 with TRBJ2-1; 7 positions match TRBD2. The CDR3 consists of 16 residues. Germline CDR1 and CDR2: SGHTA and FQGNSA. V was clipped by 2 bases and J by 7 bases; unmatched bases: 11. CDR3: CASSLSGGRARNEQFF. CDR3 in DNA: TGTGCCAGCAGCTTATCGGGCGGGAGAGCGAGGAATGAGCAGTTCTTC.

The chain links TRBV4-1 to TRBJ2-7; a weak D match, TRBD2 (6 bases). CDR3 length equals 13 residues. V was clipped by 3 bases and J by 3 bases, with 9 bases between them. CDR1 and CDR2 (germline): MGHRA, YSYEKL. The CDR3 is CASSQRGHYEQYF. In nucleotides, the CDR3 is TGCGCCAGCAGCCAGCGGGGCCACTACGAGCAGTACTTC.

The chain links TRBV7-9 to TRBJ2-3; 10 nucleotides agree with TRBD1. The CDR3 runs 14 residues. The germline CDR1 and CDR2 sequences are SEHNR and FQNEAQ (reference sequence). V lost 3 bases and J lost 5; bases outside the gene matches: 2. As DNA, the CDR3 is TGTGCCAGCAGCTTCGGACAGGGGGAAGATACGCAGTATTTT. It translates to CASSFGQGEDTQYF.

This chain connects TRBV12-5 to TRBJ1-1, with 7 nucleotides matching TRBD1. Unmatched junction bases numbered 3, after V lost 2 bases and J lost 3 bases. The germline V gene encodes CDR1 LGHNT and CDR2 FRNRAP. The CDR3 covers 14 residues. The CDR3 region is CASGLKGADTEAFF. The CDR3 DNA reads as TGTGCTAGTGGTTTGAAGGGGGCTGACACTGAAGCTTTCTTT.

In this sample, this clone turned up a few times. The gene calls are TRBV27 and TRBJ1-6; TRBD1 is a possible D gene (5 bases). Germline V lookup: CDR1 MNHEY, CDR2 SMNVEV (reference sequence). CDR3 length: 12 residues. V shed 7 bases and J shed 4 bases, with 5 bases lying between them. The CDR3 loop reads CASTGYNSPLHF. In DNA form, the CDR3 reads TGTGCCAGCACAGGGTATAATTCACCCCTCCACTTT.

This chain links TRBV4-1 with TRBJ2-1; TRBD1 agrees at 8 bases. Germline CDR1 and CDR2: MGHRA and YSYEKL. The CDR3 is 15 residues long. J gave up 5 bases and V 1 base, and 4 bases lay outside the gene matches. The CDR3 DNA follows: TGCGCCAGCAGCCAAGTAGGGACAGGAAACAATGAGCAGTTCTTC. Protein sequence: CASSQVGTGNNEQFF.

This sequence joins TRBV4-1 and TRBJ2-3; 9 bases line up with TRBD2. The CDR3 loop spans 16 amino acids. Losses at the gene ends were 3 bases for V and 4 bases for J; bases not matched to a gene: 8. Germline-derived CDR1 and CDR2 are MGHRA and YSYEKL. Here the CDR3 DNA reads TGCGCCAGCAGCCATGGAACTAGCGGGTCCGCAGATACGCAGTATTTT. Protein: CASSHGTSGSADTQYF.

The chain uses TRBV9 and TRBJ2-3; TRBD2 agrees at 12 bases. Germline values: CDR1 SGDLS, CDR2 YYNGEE. The CDR3 is 16 amino acids. V dropped 3 bases and J dropped 2; count of bases not matched to a gene: 4. CDR3 region: CASSATSGGYTDTQYF. CDR3 nucleotide sequence: TGTGCCAGCAGCGCGACTAGCGGGGGCTACACAGATACGCAGTATTTT.

This sequence joins TRBV14 and TRBJ2-5, with 10 bases identical to TRBD1. This CDR3 spans 15 amino acids. The V gene end was trimmed by 3 bases and the J gene end by 3 bases; junction bases not matched to a gene: 4. The germline V gene encodes CDR1 SGHDN and CDR2 FVKESK. CDR3 bases: TGTGCCAGCAGCCATATCGGACAGGGGGAAGAGACCCAGTACTTC. Protein sequence: CASSHIGQGEETQYF.

The J gene is TRBJ2-3, the V gene TRBV7-6; TRBD2 matches 9 bases. From germline, CDR1 is SGHVS and CDR2 FNYEAQ. The CDR3 is 12 residues long. V lost 6 bases and J lost 12; bases outside the gene matches: 7. The CDR3 region is CASSQGLAKQYF. CDR3 nucleotides: TGTGCCAGCAGTCAAGGACTAGCGAAACAGTATTTT.

In DNA, the CDR3 is TGCGCCAGCAGCCCAGGGGGCCTCGAGCAGTTCTTC. Its translation is CASSPGGLEQFF. The chain uses TRBV5-1 and TRBJ2-1; TRBD1 agrees at 8 bases. Unmatched junction bases numbered 4, after V lost 4 bases and J lost 10 bases. The V gene's germline CDR1 is SGHRS and CDR2 YFSETQ. The CDR3 covers 12 residues.

V usage is TRBV7-9 and J usage is TRBJ1-2; D remains unclear. Germline V CDR1 and CDR2: SEHNR, FQNEAQ (reference sequence). This CDR3 spans 12 amino acids. V was clipped by 5 bases and J by 7 bases, with 11 bases between them. The CDR3 DNA follows: TGTGCCAGCAGCAAAGAACGCGTTGGCTACACCTTC. It specifies CASSKERVGYTF.

V usage is TRBV27 and J usage is TRBJ2-1; 8 bases are a match to TRBD2. Germline V gene lookup returns CDR1 MNHEY and CDR2 SMNVEV (reference sequence). V lost 3 bases and J lost 5; bases outside the gene matches: 9. The CDR3 consists of 16 residues. The CDR3 DNA reads as TGTGCCAGCAGTTTGCGCCCGGGACTAGATAACAATGAGCAGTTCTTC. Residues: CASSLRPGLDNNEQFF.

In its sample, this clone was seen once. The chain combines TRBV25-1 with TRBJ2-7; D perhaps matches TRBD1 (6 bases). V was pared by 1 base and J by 6 bases, with 13 bases between. The CDR3 totals 14 residues. Germline assignment: CDR1 MGHDK and CDR2 SYGVNS. The CDR3 bases are TGTGCCAGCAGTGAATGGGGTCAGGGGATCGAGCAGTACTTC. As protein: CASSEWGQGIEQYF.

The rearrangement joins TRBV5-1 to TRBJ2-7; maybe TRBD2 (6 bases). This CDR3 contains 14 residues. V lost 0 bases, J lost 0 bases, and 7 bases lay in between. The V gene's germline CDR1 is SGHRS and CDR2 YFSETQ. The CDR3 bases are TGCGCCAGCAGCTTGGTTAGCGGCTCCTACGAGCAGTACTTC. Its translation: CASSLVSGSYEQYF.

This CDR3 reads CANIAGGPAETQYF. CDR3 DNA sequence: TGCGCCAACATAGCGGGAGGGCCGGCGGAGACCCAGTACTTC. The chain employs TRBV4-1 and TRBJ2-5, with 11 bases aligning to TRBD2. CDR1 and CDR2 (germline): MGHRA, YSYEKL. The V segment lost 10 bases and the J segment 5 bases; nucleotides outside the gene matches: 9. This CDR3 has 14 amino acids.

The chain's CDR3 is CASSVGTGRNQPQHF. The CDR3 region has the DNA TGTGCCAGCAGCGTAGGGACAGGAAGGAACCAGCCCCAGCATTTT. This chain connects TRBV5-4 to TRBJ1-5; 8 positions match TRBD1. CDR1 SGHNT and CDR2 YYREEE come from the germline V gene (reference sequence). The CDR3 sequence is 15 residues long. V gave up 4 bases and J gave up 7 bases; unmatched junction bases: 10.

The chain combines TRBV4-2 with TRBJ2-3, with D possibly TRBD1 on 6 matching bases. V lost 1 base to trimming and J lost 4 bases, with 18 bases between them. Germline loops: CDR1 LGHNA, CDR2 YNFKEQ. The CDR3 is made up of 17 amino acids. CDR3 sequence (DNA): TGTGCCAGCAGCCAAGGGTTGTACGGACAGAAGGCAGATACGCAGTATTTT. Its translation: CASSQGLYGQKADTQYF.

The rearrangement joins TRBV5-6 to TRBJ2-2, with D unclear. CDR3 length: 13 amino acids. The V gene lost 4 bases and the J gene lost 1 base, with 5 bases spanning the gap. Germline CDR1 reads SGHDT; CDR2 reads YYEEEE. Here the CDR3 reads CASSEQNTGELFF. CDR3 DNA sequence: TGTGCCAGCAGCGAACAGAACACCGGGGAGCTGTTTTTT.